Each of the 3 T cell receptor beta chains below was sequenced from the same sample in a study of shared clonotypes between healthy human individuals. Data came from immunoSEQ multiplex PCR; TCRdb stores just in-frame clones and leaves some out. Here the sample spans 2 million to 2.5 million clones, 93% being singletons. The source material was naive CD4+ T cells from PBMCs. Subset reported: CD45RA+ positively selected. These receptors were collected from a young man in good health. Some clones in this sample may be carry-over from other donors' samples.

The rearrangement joins TRBV5-5 to TRBJ2-7; 8 nucleotides align to TRBD1. The germline V gene has CDR1 SGHKS and CDR2 YYEKEE (reference sequence). Trimming removed 4 bases from V and 3 bases from J; junction bases left unmatched: 6. CDR3 length equals 14 residues. This CDR3 reads CASSMQGALYEQYF. The DNA of the CDR3 is TGTGCCAGCAGCATGCAGGGGGCCCTCTACGAGCAGTACTTC.

This chain joins TRBV19 and TRBJ1-4, with 8 bases lining up with TRBD1. Trimming cost V 5 bases and J 11 bases; bases outside gene matches: 10. The CDR3 contains 14 residues. Germline CDR1 and CDR2: LNHDA and SQIVND (reference sequence). CDR3 sequence: CASSPSLQGAKLFF. The CDR3 DNA is TGTGCCAGTAGTCCGTCCCTCCAGGGGGCCAAACTGTTTTTT.

CDR3 residues: CASSLSASGSFVTYEQYF. In DNA, the CDR3 is TGTGCCAGCAGTTTAAGCGCTAGCGGGAGTTTTGTGACCTACGAGCAGTACTTC. This rearrangement joins TRBV27 to TRBJ2-7, with 10 nucleotides matching TRBD2. CDR1 is MNHEY and CDR2 is SMNVEV in the germline V gene (reference sequence). J gave up 2 bases and V 2 bases, and 12 bases lay outside the gene matches. This CDR3 is 18 amino acids long.